Sequencing of this T cell receptor beta chain was carried out in a study of blood T cell repertoires in COVID-19. About the study: T cells, B-cell-depleted T cells, or PBMCs provided the cDNA or gDNA that served as material.

V was shortened by 3 bases and J by 3 bases, with 15 bases between the two germline ends. Germline lookup yields CDR1 SGDLS and CDR2 YYNGEE. The CDR3 totals 15 residues. Original processing notes: It was from reference gene primer amplification that nucleated cell counts were estimated. Using immunoSEQ multiplex PCR, the repertoire was profiled, and TCRdb retains in-frame clones only, with some absent. Clone size and the V and J calls come from that table; the DNA yielded D and trimming. The sample includes some 230,000 clones, around 84% of them seen just once. This chain uses TRBV9 with TRBJ1-1; D remains ambiguous. The sequenced sample consisted of peripheral blood. This receptor was obtained from a man between 35 and 55 years old with acute or convalescent COVID-19. CDR3 coding DNA: TGTGCCAGCAGCGACGCGCGGCACTCGTACACTGAAGCTTTCTTT. This gives the protein CASSDARHSYTEAFF. The full variable domain, its missing parts supplied by reference TRBV9 and TRBJ1-1, is DSGVTQTPKHLITATGQRVTLRCSPRSGDLSVYWYQQSLDQGLQFLIQYYNGEERAKGNILERFSAQQFPDLHSELNLSSLELGDSALYFCASSDARHSYTEAFFGQGTRLTVV.